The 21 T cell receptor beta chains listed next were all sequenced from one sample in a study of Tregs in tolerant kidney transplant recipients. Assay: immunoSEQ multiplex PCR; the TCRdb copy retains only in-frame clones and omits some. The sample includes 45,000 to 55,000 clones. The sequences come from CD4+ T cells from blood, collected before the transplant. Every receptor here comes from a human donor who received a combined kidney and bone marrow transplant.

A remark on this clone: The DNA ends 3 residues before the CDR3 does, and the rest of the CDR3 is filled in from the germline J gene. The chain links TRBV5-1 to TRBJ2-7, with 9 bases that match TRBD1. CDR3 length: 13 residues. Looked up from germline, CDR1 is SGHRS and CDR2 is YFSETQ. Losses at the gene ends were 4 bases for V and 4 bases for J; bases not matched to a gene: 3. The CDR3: CASSHGTGYEQYF. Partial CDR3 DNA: TGCGCCAGCAGCCACGGGACAGGGTACGAG.

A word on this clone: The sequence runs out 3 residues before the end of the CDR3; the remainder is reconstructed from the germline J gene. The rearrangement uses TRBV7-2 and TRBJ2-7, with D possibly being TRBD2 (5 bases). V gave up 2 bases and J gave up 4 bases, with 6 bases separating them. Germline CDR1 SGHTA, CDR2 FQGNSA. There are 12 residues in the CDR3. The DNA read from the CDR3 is TGTGCCAGCAGCTTACGGGGTTACGAG. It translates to CASSLRGYE. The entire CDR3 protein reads CASSLRGYEQYF.

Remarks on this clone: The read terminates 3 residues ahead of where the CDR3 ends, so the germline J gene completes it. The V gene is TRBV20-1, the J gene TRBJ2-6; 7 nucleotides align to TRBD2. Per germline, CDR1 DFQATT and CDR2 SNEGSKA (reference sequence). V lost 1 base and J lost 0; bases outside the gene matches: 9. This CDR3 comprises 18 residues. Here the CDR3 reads CSARGPSGTYSGANVLTF. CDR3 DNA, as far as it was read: TGCAGTGCTAGAGGCCCTAGCGGAACCTACTCTGGGGCCAACGTC.

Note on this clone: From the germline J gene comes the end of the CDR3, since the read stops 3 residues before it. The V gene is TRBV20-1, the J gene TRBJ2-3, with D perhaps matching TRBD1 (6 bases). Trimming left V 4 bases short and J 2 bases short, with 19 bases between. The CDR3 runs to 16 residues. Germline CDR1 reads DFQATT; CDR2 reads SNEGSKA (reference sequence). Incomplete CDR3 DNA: TGCAGTGCTACAGGGACATCCTTCTTGAACACAGATACG. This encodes CSATGTSFLNTDT. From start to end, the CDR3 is CSATGTSFLNTDTQYF.

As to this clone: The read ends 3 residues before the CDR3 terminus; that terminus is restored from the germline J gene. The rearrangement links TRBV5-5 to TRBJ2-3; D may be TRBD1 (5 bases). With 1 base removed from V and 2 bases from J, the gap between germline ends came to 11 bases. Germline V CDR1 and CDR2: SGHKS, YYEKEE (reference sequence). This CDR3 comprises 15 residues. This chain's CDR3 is CASSLPRAPTDTQYF. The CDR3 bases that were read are TGTGCCAGCAGCTTGCCCAGGGCGCCCACAGATACG.

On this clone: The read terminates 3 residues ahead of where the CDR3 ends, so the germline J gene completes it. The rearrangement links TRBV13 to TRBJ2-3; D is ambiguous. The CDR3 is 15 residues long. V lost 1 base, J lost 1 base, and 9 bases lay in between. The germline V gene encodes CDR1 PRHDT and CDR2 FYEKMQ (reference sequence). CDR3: CASSLAGYGTDTQYF. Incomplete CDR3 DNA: TGTGCCAGCAGCTTAGCCGGGTATGGCACAGATACG. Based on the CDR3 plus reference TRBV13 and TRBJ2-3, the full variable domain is AAGVIQSPRHLIKEKRETATLKCYPIPRHDTVYWYQQGPGQDPQFLISFYEKMQSDKGSIPDRFSAQQFSDYHSELNMSSLELGDSALYFCASSLAGYGTDTQYFGPGTRLTVL.

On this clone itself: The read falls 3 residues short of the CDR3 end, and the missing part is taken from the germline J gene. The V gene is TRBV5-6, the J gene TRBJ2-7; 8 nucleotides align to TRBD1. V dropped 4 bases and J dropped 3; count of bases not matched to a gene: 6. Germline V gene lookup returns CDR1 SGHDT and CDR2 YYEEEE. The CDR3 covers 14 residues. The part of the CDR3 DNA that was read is TGTGCCAGCAGCGCCACAGGGGGAGGCTACGAG. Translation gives CASSATGGGYE. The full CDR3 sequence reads CASSATGGGYEQYF.

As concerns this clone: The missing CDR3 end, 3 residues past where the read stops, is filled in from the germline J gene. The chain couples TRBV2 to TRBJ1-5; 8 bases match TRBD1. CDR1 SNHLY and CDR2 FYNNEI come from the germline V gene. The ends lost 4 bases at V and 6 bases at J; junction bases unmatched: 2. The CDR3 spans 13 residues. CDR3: CASSGQGSQPQHF. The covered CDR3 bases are TGTGCCAGCAGTGGACAGGGGAGTCAGCCC.

The CDR3 sequence is CASSEARLANTGELFF. CDR3 bases read: TGTGCCAGCAGTGAAGCGCGCCTAGCGAACACCGGGGAG. V and J are TRBV6-1 and TRBJ2-2; D is unclear. The DNA ends 3 residues before the CDR3 does, and the rest of the CDR3 is filled in from the germline J gene. V lost 0 bases and J 0 bases, leaving 8 bases between the germline ends. CDR3 length: 16 amino acids. Germline values: CDR1 MNHNS, CDR2 SASEGT.

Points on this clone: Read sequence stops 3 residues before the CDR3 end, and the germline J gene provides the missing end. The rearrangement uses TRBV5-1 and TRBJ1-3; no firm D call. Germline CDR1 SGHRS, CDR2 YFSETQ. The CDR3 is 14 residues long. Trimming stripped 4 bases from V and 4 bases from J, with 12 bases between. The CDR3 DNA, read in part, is TGCGCCAGCAGCCCGACGAGCGGGGGAAACACC. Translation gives CASSPTSGGNT. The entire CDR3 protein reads CASSPTSGGNTIYF.

The CDR3 DNA, read in part, is TGTGCCAGCAACGGCGGGACAGGGGGCATGCCC. Its translation: CASNGGTGGMP. The entire CDR3 reads CASNGGTGGMPQHF. V gene TRBV7-9 combines with J gene TRBJ1-5; 12 nucleotides align to TRBD1. The read terminates 3 residues before the CDR3 end, so the remaining end is supplied by the germline J gene. The CDR3 is made up of 14 amino acids. Germline trimming cut 7 bases from V and 9 bases from J; bases unmatched to any gene: 7. CDR1 SEHNR and CDR2 FQNEAQ come from the germline V gene (reference sequence).

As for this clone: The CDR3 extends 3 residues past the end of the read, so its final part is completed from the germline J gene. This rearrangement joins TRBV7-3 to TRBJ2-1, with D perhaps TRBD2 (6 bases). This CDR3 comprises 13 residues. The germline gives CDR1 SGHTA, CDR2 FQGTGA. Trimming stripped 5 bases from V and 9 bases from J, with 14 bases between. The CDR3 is CASSPRLGGEQFF. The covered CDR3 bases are TGTGCCAGCAGCCCAAGACTCGGGGGTGAG.

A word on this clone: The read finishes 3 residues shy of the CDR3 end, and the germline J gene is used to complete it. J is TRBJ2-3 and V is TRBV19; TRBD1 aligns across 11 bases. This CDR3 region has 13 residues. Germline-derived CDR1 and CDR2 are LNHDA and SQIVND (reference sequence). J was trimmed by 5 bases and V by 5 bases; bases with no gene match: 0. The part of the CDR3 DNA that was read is TGTGCCAGTAGTGGGACAGGGGGAGATACG. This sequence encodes CASSGTGGDT. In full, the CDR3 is CASSGTGGDTQYF. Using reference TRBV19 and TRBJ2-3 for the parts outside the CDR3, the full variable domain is DGGITQSPKYLFRKEGQNVTLSCEQNLNHDAMYWYRQDPGQGLRLIYYSQIVNDFQKGDIAEGYSVSREKKESFPLTVTSAQKNPTAFYLCASSGTGGDTQYFGPGTRLTVL.

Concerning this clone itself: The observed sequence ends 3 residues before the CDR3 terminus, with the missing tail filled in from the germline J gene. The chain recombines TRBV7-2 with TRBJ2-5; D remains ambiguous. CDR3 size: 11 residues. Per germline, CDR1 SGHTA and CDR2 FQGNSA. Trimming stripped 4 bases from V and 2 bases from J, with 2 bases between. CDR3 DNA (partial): TGTGCCAGCAGCTCGCAAGAGACC. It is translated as CASSSQET. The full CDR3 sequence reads CASSSQETQYF. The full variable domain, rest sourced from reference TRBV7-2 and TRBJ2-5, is GAGVSQSPSNKVTEKGKDVELRCDPISGHTALYWYRQSLGQGLEFLIYFQGNSAPDKSGLPSDRFSAERTGGSVSTLTIQRTQQEDSAVYLCASSSQETQYFGPGTRLLVL.

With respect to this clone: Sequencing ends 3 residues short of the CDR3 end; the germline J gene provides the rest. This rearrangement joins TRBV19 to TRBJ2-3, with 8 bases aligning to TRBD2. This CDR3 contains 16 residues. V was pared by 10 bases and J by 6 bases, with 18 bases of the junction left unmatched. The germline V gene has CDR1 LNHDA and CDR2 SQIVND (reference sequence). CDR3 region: CATKPLSGISGDTQYF. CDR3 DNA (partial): TGTGCCACCAAACCCCTTAGCGGGATCTCGGGTGATACG. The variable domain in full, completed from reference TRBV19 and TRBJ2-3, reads DGGITQSPKYLFRKEGQNVTLSCEQNLNHDAMYWYRQDPGQGLRLIYYSQIVNDFQKGDIAEGYSVSREKKESFPLTVTSAQKNPTAFYLCATKPLSGISGDTQYFGPGTRLTVL.

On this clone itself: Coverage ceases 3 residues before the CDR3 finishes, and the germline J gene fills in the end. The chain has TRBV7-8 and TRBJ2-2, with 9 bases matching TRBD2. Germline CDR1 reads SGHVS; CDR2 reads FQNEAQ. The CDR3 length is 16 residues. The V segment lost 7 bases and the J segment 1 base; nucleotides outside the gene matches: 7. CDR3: CASTSTSGMNTGELFF. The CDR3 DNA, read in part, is TGTGCCAGCACCTCGACTAGCGGAATGAACACCGGGGAG.

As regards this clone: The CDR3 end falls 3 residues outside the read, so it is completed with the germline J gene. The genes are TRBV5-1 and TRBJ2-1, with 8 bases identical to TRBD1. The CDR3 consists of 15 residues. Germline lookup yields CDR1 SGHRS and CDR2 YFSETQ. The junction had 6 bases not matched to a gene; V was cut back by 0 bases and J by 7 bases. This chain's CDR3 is CASSLGPGQVNEQFF. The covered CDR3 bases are TGCGCCAGCAGCTTGGGACCGGGACAGGTTAATGAG.

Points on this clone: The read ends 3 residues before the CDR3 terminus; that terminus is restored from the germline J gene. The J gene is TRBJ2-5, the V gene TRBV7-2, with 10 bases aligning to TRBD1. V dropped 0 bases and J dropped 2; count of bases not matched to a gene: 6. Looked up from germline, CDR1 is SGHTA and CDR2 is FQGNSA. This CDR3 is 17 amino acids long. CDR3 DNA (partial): TGTGCCAGCAGCTTAGCGGGACAGGGGCGAAAACAAGAGACC. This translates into CASSLAGQGRKQET. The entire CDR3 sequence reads CASSLAGQGRKQETQYF.

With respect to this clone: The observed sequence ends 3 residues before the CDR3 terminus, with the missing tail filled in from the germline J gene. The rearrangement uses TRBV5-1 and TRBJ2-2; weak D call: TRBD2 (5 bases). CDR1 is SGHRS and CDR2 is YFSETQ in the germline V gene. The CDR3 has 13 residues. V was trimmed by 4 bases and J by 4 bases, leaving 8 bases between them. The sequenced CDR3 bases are TGCGCCAGCAGCGGTGAGGGCACCGGGGAG. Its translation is CASSGEGTGE. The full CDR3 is CASSGEGTGELFF.

The CDR3 is CAWSVQGRGNQPQHF. The covered CDR3 bases are TGTGCCTGGTCGGTACAGGGGAGAGGCAATCAGCCC. The genes are TRBV30 and TRBJ1-5, with 7 bases matching TRBD1. The CDR3 extends 3 residues past the end of the read, so its final part is completed from the germline J gene. The length of the CDR3 is 15 residues. Germline V CDR1 and CDR2: GTSNPN, SVGIG (reference sequence). V was clipped by 5 bases and J by 2 bases; unmatched bases: 9.

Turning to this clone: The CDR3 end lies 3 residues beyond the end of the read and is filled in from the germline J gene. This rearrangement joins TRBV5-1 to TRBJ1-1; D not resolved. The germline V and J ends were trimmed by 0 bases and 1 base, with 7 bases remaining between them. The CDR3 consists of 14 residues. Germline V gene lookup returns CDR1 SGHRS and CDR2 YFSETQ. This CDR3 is CASSLAQTNTEAFF. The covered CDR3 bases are TGCGCCAGCAGCTTGGCACAGACGAACACTGAA. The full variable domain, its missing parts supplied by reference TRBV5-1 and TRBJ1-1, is KAGVTQTPRYLIKTRGQQVTLSCSPISGHRSVSWYQQTPGQGLQFLFEYFSETQRNKGNFPGRFSGRQFSNSRSEMNVSTLELGDSALYLCASSLAQTNTEAFFGQGTRLTVV.